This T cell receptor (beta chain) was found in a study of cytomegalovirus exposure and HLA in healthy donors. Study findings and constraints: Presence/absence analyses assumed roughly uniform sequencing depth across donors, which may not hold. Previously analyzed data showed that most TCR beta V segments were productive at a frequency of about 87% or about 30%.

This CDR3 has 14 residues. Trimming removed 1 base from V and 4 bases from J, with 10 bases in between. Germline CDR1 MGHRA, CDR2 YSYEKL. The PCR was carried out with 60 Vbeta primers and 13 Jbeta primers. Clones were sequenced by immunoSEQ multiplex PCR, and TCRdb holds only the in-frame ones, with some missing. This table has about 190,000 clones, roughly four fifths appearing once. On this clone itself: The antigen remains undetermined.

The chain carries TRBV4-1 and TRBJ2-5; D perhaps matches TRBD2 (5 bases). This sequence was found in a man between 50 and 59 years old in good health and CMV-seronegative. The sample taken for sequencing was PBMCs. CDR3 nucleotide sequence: TGCGCCAGCAGCCAAGGAGGAGGTGGAGAGACCCAGTACTTC. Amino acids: CASSQGGGGETQYF.